Each of the 11 T cell receptor beta chains below was sequenced from the same sample in a study of cytomegalovirus exposure and HLA in healthy donors. This PCR relied on a set of 60 Vbeta primers and 13 Jbeta primers. Assay used: immunoSEQ multiplex PCR; TCRdb lists only in-frame clones, some missing. The sample lists 150,000 to 200,000 clones, about 82% occurring once. Sequencing input: PBMCs. The receptors were sampled from a woman aged 18-29 years in good health and CMV-seronegative.

The rearrangement links TRBV28 to TRBJ2-1, with TRBD2 identical over 7 bases. The J segment lost 8 bases and the V segment lost 6 bases, leaving 4 bases of the junction unmatched. Per the germline V gene, CDR1 is MDHEN and CDR2 is SYDVKM. The CDR3 has 12 residues. CDR3 in DNA: TGTGCCAGCAGCATGACTAGCTATGAGCAGTTCTTC. As protein: CASSMTSYEQFF.

This chain joins TRBV4-3 and TRBJ2-6; 13 positions agree with TRBD2. The junction had 3 bases not matched to a gene; V was cut back by 4 bases and J by 3 bases. CDR1 is LGHNA and CDR2 is YSLEER in the germline V gene. The CDR3 loop spans 17 amino acids. In DNA form, the CDR3 reads TGCGCCAGCAGCCCGCGACTAGCGGGAGGTGGGGCCAACGTCCTGACTTTC. It translates to CASSPRLAGGGANVLTF.

The rearrangement links TRBV30 to TRBJ2-7; D gene uncertain. The CDR3 loop spans 13 amino acids. Germline values: CDR1 GTSNPN, CDR2 SVGIG (reference sequence). V was trimmed by 3 bases and J by 4 bases, leaving 13 bases between them. The CDR3 is CAWSKRSGYEQYF. In DNA, the CDR3 is TGTGCCTGGAGCAAACGATCGGGTTACGAGCAGTACTTC.

The genes are TRBV14 and TRBJ2-3, with D perhaps matching TRBD1 (6 bases). Germline CDR1 SGHDN, CDR2 FVKESK. With 5 bases removed from V and 2 bases from J, the gap between germline ends came to 14 bases. The CDR3 is 15 residues long. CDR3 region: CASSFFRGYTDTQYF. For the CDR3, the DNA is TGTGCCAGCAGCTTTTTCAGGGGTTACACAGATACGCAGTATTTT.

The rearrangement uses TRBV4-2 and TRBJ2-6; D is unresolved. This CDR3 is 14 amino acids long. Trimming left V 5 bases short and J 0 bases short, with 5 bases between. Germline V lookup: CDR1 LGHNA, CDR2 YNFKEQ. The CDR3 is CASSLNSGANVLTF. In DNA form, the CDR3 reads TGTGCCAGCAGCTTAAACTCTGGGGCCAACGTCCTGACTTTC.

The chain has TRBV5-1 and TRBJ2-3, with 7 bases aligning to TRBD2. Trimming removed 9 bases from V and 0 bases from J; junction bases left unmatched: 4. Germline V gives CDR1 SGHRS, CDR2 YFSETQ. The CDR3 has 13 amino acids. This chain's CDR3 is CATNSGSTDTQYF. Here the CDR3 DNA reads TGCGCCACCAATAGCGGGAGCACAGATACGCAGTATTTT.

This rearrangement joins TRBV21-1 to TRBJ2-5; the table's D call of TRBD2 was not tested on the DNA. TRBV21-1 is classified as a pseudogene. CDR3 length: 18 residues. The CDR3 sequence is CASSKFSGTSVVQETQYF. The CDR3 nucleotides are TGTGCCAGCAGCAAGTTTTCCGGGACTAGCGTCGTACAAGAGACCCAGTACTTC.

The chain's CDR3 is CASSSRLAGGRTGELFF. Here the CDR3 DNA reads TGTGCCAGCAGCTCCAGACTAGCGGGAGGACGAACCGGGGAGCTGTTTTTT. The gene calls are TRBV11-1 and TRBJ2-2; 13 nucleotides match TRBD2. V shed 4 bases and J 5 bases; nucleotides not matched to a gene: 7. The CDR3 runs to 17 residues. Per germline, CDR1 SGHAT and CDR2 FQDESV (reference sequence).

This chain links TRBV27 with TRBJ2-2, with D possibly TRBD2 on 7 matching bases. Between the trimmed V and J ends, which lost 7 bases and 7 bases, there was a span of 22 bases. The CDR3 length is 16 residues. Germline V gene lookup returns CDR1 MNHEY and CDR2 SMNVEV (reference sequence). The CDR3 DNA reads as TGTGCCAGCACCATGGGGGGGGCCCCACGACGCGGGGAGCTGTTTTTT. It yields the protein CASTMGGAPRRGELFF.

This rearrangement joins TRBV19 to TRBJ2-7; D unresolved. The CDR3 loop spans 14 amino acids. Trimming cost V 2 bases and J 6 bases, with 14 bases left between them. Germline-derived CDR1 and CDR2 are LNHDA and SQIVND (reference sequence). The CDR3 spells CASSISLSSSEQYF. The CDR3 DNA is TGTGCCAGTAGTATATCCCTAAGCTCTAGCGAGCAGTACTTC.

This chain links TRBV7-9 with TRBJ2-3, with 7 bases fitting TRBD1. Looked up from germline, CDR1 is SEHNR and CDR2 is FQNEAQ (reference sequence). Trimming removed 8 bases from V and 2 bases from J; junction bases left unmatched: 10. The CDR3 runs to 15 residues. In nucleotides, the CDR3 is TGTGCCAGCCAGCGAGGCAGGGGGAACACAGATACGCAGTATTTT. It translates to CASQRGRGNTDTQYF.